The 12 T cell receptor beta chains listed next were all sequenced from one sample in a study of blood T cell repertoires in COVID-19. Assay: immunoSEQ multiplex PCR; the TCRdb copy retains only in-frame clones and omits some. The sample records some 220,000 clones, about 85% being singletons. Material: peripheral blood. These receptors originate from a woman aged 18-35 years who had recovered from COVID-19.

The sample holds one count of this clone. Here the CDR3 reads CASTARGLRGYTF. DNA of the CDR3: TGTGCCAGCACTGCGCGTGGGCTCCGAGGCTACACCTTC. V usage is TRBV6-5 and J usage is TRBJ1-2; D is unresolved. Trimming removed 7 bases from V and 8 bases from J, with 17 bases in between. The CDR3 spans 13 residues. CDR1 is MNHEY and CDR2 is SVGAGI in the germline V gene.

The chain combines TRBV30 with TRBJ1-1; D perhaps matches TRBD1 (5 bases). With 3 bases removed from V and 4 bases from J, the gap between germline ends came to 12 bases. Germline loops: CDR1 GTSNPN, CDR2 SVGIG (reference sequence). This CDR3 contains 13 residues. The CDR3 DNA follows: TGTGCCTGGAGGACGGGGGGGACCACTGAAGCTTTCTTT. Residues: CAWRTGGTTEAFF.

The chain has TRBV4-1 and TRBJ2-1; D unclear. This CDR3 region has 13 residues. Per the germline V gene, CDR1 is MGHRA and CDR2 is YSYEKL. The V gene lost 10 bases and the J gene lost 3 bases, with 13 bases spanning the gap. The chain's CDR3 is CATARFGYNEQFF. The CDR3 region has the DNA TGCGCCACCGCGCGCTTTGGCTACAATGAGCAGTTCTTC.

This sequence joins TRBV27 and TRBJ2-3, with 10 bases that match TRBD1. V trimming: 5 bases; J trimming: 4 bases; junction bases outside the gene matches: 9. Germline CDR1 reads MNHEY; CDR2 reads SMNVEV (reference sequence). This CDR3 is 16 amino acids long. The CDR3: CASSRTGQGISDTQYF. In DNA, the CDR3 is TGTGCCAGCAGTCGGACGGGACAGGGGATCTCAGATACGCAGTATTTT.

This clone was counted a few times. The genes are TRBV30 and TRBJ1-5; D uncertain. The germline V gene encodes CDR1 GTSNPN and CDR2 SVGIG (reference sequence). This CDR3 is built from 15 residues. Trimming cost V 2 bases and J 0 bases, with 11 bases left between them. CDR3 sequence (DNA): TGTGCCTGGAGTCTTGGTCTCTATAGCAATCAGCCCCAGCATTTT. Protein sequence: CAWSLGLYSNQPQHF.

The DNA for the CDR3 is TGTGCTAGTGGTTTGGTAGTTACAGGGACGGGAAAACTGTTTTTT. This translates into CASGLVVTGTGKLFF. V usage is TRBV12-5 and J usage is TRBJ1-4; possibly TRBD1 for D (6 bases). The CDR3 runs 15 residues. Germline CDR1 reads LGHNT; CDR2 reads FRNRAP. V was clipped by 0 bases and J by 10 bases, with 15 bases between them.

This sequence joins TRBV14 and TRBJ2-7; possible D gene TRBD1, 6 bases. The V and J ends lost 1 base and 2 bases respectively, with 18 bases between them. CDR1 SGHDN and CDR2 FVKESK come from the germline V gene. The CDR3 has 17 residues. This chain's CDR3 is CASSQVGFRGYPYEQYF. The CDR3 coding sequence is TGTGCCAGCAGCCAAGTTGGGTTCAGGGGATATCCCTACGAGCAGTACTTC.

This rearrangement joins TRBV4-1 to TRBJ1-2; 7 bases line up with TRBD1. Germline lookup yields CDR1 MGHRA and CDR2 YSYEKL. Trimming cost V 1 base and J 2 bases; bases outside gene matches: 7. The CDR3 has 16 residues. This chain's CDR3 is CASSQAGTVFNYGYTF. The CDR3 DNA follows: TGCGCCAGCAGCCAAGCAGGGACAGTTTTCAACTATGGCTACACCTTC.

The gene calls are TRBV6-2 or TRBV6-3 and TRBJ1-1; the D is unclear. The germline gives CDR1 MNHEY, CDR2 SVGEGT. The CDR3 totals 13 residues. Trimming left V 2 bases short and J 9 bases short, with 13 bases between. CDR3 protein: CASSYVDSGKAFF. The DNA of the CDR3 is TGTGCCAGCAGTTACGTCGACTCGGGGAAAGCTTTCTTT.

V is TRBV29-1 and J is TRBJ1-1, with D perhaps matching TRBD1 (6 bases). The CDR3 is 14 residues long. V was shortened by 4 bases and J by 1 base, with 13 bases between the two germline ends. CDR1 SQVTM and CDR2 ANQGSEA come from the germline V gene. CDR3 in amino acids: CSVARQDGNTEAFF. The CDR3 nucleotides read TGCAGCGTTGCCAGACAGGATGGGAACACTGAAGCTTTCTTT.

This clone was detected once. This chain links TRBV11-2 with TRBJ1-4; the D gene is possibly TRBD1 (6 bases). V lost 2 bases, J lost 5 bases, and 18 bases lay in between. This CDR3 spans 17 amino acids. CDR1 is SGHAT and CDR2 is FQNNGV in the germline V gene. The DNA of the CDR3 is TGTGCCAGCAGCTTATTTTTGTGGGGACAAGAGAATGAAAAACTGTTTTTT. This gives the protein CASSLFLWGQENEKLFF.

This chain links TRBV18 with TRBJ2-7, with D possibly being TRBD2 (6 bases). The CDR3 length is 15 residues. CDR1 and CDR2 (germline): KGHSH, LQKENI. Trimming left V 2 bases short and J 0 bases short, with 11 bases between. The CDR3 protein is CASSPGGGDSYEQYF. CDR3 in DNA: TGTGCCAGCTCACCAGGAGGAGGGGACTCCTACGAGCAGTACTTC.